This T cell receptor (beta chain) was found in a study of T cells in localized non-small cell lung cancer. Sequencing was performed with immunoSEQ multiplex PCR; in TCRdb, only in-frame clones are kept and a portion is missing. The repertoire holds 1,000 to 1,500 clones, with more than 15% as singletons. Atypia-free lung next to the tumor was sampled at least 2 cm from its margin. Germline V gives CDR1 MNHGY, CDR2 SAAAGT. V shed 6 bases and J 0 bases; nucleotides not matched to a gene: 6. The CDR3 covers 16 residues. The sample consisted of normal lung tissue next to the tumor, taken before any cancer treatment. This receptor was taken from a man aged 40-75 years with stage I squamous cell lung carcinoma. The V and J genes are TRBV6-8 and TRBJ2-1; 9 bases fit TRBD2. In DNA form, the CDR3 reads TGTGCCAGCAGGTCTAGCGGGGCACTCTCCTACAATGAGCAGTTCTTC. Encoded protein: CASRSSGALSYNEQFF.